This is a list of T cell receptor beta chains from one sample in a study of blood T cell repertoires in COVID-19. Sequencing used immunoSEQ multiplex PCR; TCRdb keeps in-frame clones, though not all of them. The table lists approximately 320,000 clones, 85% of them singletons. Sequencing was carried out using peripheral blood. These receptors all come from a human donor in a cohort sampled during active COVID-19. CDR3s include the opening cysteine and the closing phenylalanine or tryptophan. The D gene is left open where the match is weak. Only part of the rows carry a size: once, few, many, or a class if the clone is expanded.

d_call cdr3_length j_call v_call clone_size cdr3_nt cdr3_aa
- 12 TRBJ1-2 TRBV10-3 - TGTGCCATCAGTGATAGTGACTATGGCTACACCTTC CAISDSDYGYTF
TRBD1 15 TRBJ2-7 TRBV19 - TGTGCCAGTAGTAGTCCCGGGACAGGGTCCTACGAGCAGTACTTC CASSSPGTGSYEQYF
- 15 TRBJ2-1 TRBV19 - TGTGCCAGTAGTATTAGGGGGAGCTCCTACAATGAGCAGTTCTTC CASSIRGSSYNEQFF
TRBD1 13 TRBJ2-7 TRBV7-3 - TGTGCCAGCAGGGGACAGGGGACCTACGAGCAGTACTTC CASRGQGTYEQYF
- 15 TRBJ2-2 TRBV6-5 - TGTGCCAGCAGGAGGGGACAAATGAACACCGGGGAGCTGTTTTTT CASRRGQMNTGELFF
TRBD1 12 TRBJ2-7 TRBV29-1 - TGCAGCGTTTCCGGGACAGGCTACGAGCAGTACTTC CSVSGTGYEQYF
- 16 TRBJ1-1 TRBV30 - TGTGCCTGGACACCAACCTCCCGGACATTCAACACTGAAGCTTTCTTT CAWTPTSRTFNTEAFF
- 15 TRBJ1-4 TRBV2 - TGTGCCAGCAGTGGTCGGAGCCCAAACCTAGAAAAACTGTTTTTT CASSGRSPNLEKLFF
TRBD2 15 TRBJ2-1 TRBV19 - TGTGCCAGTAGTACCCGGACTAGCGGGGGCCATGAGCAGTTCTTC CASSTRTSGGHEQFF
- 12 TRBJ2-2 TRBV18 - TGTGCCAGCTCACCCTTCCTGGGGGAGCTGTTTTTT CASSPFLGELFF
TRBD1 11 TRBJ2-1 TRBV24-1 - TGTGCCACCAAGACAGGGCATGAGCAGTTCTTC CATKTGHEQFF
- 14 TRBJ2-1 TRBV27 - TGTGCCAGCAGTCTAAGGACAGCCACCGATGAGCAGTTCTTC CASSLRTATDEQFF
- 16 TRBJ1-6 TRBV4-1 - TGCGCCAGCAGCCAGGGGGGGTTACAGGTGAATTCACCCCTCCACTTT CASSQGGLQVNSPLHF
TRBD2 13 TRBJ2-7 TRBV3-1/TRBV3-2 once TGTGCCAGCAGCCAAGACAGGACTAGTCCGCAGTACTTC CASSQDRTSPQYF
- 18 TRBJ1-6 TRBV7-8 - TGTGCCAGCAGCCCTAGGACAGTCCCCGATTCCTATAATTCACCCCTCCACTTT CASSPRTVPDSYNSPLHF
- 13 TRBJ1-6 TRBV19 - TGTGCCAGTAGCATGCAGGGTGGATCACCCCTCCACTTT CASSMQGGSPLHF
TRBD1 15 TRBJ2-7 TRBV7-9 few TGTGCCAGCAGCTCTAAGACAGGGGGTTTGTACGAGCAGTACTTC CASSSKTGGLYEQYF
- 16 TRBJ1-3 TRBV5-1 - TGCGCCAGCAGCACAGGGACACCATACTCTGGAAACACCATATATTTT CASSTGTPYSGNTIYF
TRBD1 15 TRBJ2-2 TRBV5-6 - TGTGCCAGCAGCAACCGGGACAGATTCACCGGGGAGCTGTTTTTT CASSNRDRFTGELFF
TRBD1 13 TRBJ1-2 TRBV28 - TGTGCCAGCAGCCAAGGACAGGACTATGGCTACACCTTC CASSQGQDYGYTF
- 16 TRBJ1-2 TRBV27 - TGTGCCAGCAGTTTGTCAAGGACAATACCTAACTATGGCTACACCTTC CASSLSRTIPNYGYTF
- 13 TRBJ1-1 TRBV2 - TGTGCCAGCAGAGCCGGACAGTACACTGAAGCTTTCTTT CASRAGQYTEAFF
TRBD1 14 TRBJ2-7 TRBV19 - TGTGCCAGTAGTACTAGGGGACAGGGGAACGAGCAGTACTTC CASSTRGQGNEQYF
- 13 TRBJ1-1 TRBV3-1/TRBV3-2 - TGTGCCAGCAGCCGCAGTTGGAACACTGAAGCTTTCTTT CASSRSWNTEAFF
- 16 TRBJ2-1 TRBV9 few TGTGCCAGCAGCCGTAGTGGAGTTGACTCCTACAATGAGCAGTTCTTC CASSRSGVDSYNEQFF
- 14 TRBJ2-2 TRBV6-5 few TGTGCCAGTACGACAGCTAGGAACACCGGGGAGCTGTTTTTT CASTTARNTGELFF
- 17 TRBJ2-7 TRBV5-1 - TGCGCCAGCAGCTTGAAGGTGTCTGGGCAGGGATTATACGAGCAGTACTTC CASSLKVSGQGLYEQYF
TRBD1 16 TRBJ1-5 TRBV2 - TGTGCCAGCAGGCCTCTCACAGGGGGCGAGAATCAGCCCCAGCATTTT CASRPLTGGENQPQHF
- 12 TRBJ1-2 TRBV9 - TGTGCCAGCAGCGTAGGTAACAGATACTACACCTTC CASSVGNRYYTF
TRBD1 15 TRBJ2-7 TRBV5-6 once TGTGCCAGCAGCGAGGACAGGGGACTCTCCTACGAGCAGTACTTC CASSEDRGLSYEQYF